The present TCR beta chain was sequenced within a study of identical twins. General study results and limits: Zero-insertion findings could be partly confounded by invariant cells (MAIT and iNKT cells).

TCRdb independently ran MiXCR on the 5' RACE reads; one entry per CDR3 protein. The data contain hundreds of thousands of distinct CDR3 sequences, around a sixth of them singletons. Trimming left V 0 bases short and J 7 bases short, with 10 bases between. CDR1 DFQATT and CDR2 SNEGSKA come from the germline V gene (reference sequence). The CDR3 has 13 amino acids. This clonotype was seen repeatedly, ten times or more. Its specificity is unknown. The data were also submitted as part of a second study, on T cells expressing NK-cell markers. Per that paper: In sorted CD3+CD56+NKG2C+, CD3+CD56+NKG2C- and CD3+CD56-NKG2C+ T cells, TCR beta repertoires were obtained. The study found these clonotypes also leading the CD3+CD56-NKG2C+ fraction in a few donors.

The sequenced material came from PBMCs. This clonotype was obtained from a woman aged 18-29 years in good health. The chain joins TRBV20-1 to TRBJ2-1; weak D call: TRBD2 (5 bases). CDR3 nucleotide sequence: TGCAGTGCTAGAGATTCCCGACTAAATGAGCAGTTCTTC. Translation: CSARDSRLNEQFF.